This T cell receptor beta chain was captured by sequencing in a study of shared clonotypes between healthy human individuals. Findings of the study overall: The study's rarefaction showed incomplete sorted-subset sequencing despite large depth.

This clone appeared once. Its specificity is not known. Sorted-subset replicate PCR reactions were performed with about 200 ng DNA, corresponding to about 30,000 T cell genomes. Assay: immunoSEQ multiplex PCR; the TCRdb copy retains only in-frame clones and omits some. There are 900,000 to 1,200,000 clones in the sample; 78% occur only once, and 0.5% to 0.65% lies in the top ten. V lost 3 bases and J lost 2, with 10 bases in between. The CDR3 runs 15 residues. Germline values: CDR1 WNHNN, CDR2 SYGVQD (reference sequence). Source material: memory CD4+ T cells from PBMCs. Subset of the sample: CD45RA-negative fraction. This clonotype originated in a man between 18 and 29 years old in good health. Some clones in this sample may be carry-over from other donors' samples. The chain recombines TRBV10-1 with TRBJ2-2; D ambiguous. The CDR3 DNA reads as TGCGCCAGCAGTGACTGGCTAACCAACACCGGGGAGCTGTTTTTT. This gives the protein CASSDWLTNTGELFF.